Described below is a single T cell receptor (beta chain) sequence and its context. This specimen belongs to a study of blood T cell repertoires in COVID-19. Assay: immunoSEQ multiplex PCR; the TCRdb copy retains only in-frame clones and omits some. The sample holds approximately 330,000 clones; about nine tenths are singletons and the top ten take just under 9.5%. Germline V gene data show CDR1 as SEHNR and CDR2 as FQNEAQ (reference sequence). This CDR3 comprises 14 residues. With 3 bases removed from V and 6 bases from J, the gap between germline ends came to 9 bases. The study counted Cohort 3 donors as recovered given two negative PCRs, clearance, or symptom resolution.

V gene TRBV7-9 combines with J gene TRBJ1-6; D is perhaps TRBD1 (6 bases). The sequence came from a woman younger than 45 who had recovered from COVID-19. The sequenced material came from PBMCs or T cells enriched from blood (not recorded which). The CDR3 nucleotides are TGTGCCAGCAGCTTGAGGGGGTTTAATTCACCCCTCCACTTT. This translates into CASSLRGFNSPLHF.